This T cell receptor (beta chain) was documented in a study of vaccination and CD4 T cells after COVID-19. The study, taken as a whole, reports: Convalescent patients were relatively few, and early post-infection timepoints were missing.

Details on this clonotype: What it recognizes is unknown.

Trimming stripped 6 bases from V and 4 bases from J, with 9 bases between. The CDR3 runs to 12 residues. CDR1 and CDR2 from the germline V gene are MNHNS and SASEGT. Sequencing of the DNA from cultured CD4+ T cells was carried out with the Oncomine TCR Beta short-read assay. TCRdb used MiXCR to reprocess the PCR reads, holding one entry per CDR3 protein. In the table there are about 10,000 distinct CDR3 sequences, roughly 60% of which are singletons. Specified treatment: roughly 11-day PBMC culture with coronavirus spike peptide pools or control peptides (ViraFEST assay). Pre-COVID-19 pandemic sampling (2011-2018) yielded the unexposed donor's CD4+ T cells.

This receptor was identified in a human donor in good health. The sample comprised CD4+ T cells from blood, cultured in vitro. The chain links TRBV6-1 to TRBJ1-1; a possible D gene is TRBD1 (5 bases). CDR3 sequence reads: CASSQGVTEAFF. The DNA of the CDR3 is TGTGCCAGCAGCCAGGGTGTCACTGAAGCTTTCTTT.